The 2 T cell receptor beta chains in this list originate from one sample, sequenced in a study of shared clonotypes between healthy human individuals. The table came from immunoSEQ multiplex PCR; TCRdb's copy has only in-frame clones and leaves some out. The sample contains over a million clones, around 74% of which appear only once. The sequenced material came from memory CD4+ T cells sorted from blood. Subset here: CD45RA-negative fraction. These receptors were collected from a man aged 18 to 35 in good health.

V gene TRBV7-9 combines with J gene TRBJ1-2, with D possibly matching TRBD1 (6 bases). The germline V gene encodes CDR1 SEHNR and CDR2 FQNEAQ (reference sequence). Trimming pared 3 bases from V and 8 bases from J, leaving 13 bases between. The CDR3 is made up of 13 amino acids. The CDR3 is CASSFAQGLGYTF. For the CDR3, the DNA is TGTGCCAGCAGCTTCGCACAGGGACTAGGCTACACCTTC. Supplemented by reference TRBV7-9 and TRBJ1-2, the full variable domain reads DTGVSQNPRHKITKRGQNVTFRCDPISEHNRLYWYRQTLGQGPEFLTYFQNEAQLEKSRLLSDRFSAERPKGSFSTLEIQRTEQGDSAMYLCASSFAQGLGYTFGSGTRLTVV.

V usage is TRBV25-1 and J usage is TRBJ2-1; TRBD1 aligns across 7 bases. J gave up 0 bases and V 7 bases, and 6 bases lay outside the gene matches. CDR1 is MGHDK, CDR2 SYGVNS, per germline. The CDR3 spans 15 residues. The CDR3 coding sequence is TGTGCCAGCACCGAGACAGGGAGCTCCTACAATGAGCAGTTCTTC. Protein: CASTETGSSYNEQFF.